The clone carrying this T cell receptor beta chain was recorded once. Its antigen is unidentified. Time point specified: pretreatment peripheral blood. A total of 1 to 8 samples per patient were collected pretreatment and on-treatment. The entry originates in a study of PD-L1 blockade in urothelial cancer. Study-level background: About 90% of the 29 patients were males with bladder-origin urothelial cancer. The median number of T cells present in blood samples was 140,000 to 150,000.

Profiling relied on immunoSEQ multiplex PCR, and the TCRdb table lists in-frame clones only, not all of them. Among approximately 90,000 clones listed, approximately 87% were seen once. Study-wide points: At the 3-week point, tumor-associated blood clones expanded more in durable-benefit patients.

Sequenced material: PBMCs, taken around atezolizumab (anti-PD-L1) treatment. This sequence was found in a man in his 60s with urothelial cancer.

CDR3 sequence reads: CASSYDPLRGGYTF. The CDR3 coding sequence is TGTGCCAGCAGTTACGACCCACTGCGAGGGGGCTACACCTTC. The rearrangement joins TRBV6-5 to TRBJ1-2; D is uncertain. V was pared by 2 bases and J by 8 bases, with 15 bases between. The CDR3 is 14 residues long. In germline, CDR1 is MNHEY, CDR2 SVGAGI.